Judged by abundance, the clone carrying this T cell receptor beta chain is large. Antigen unknown. Scientists ran DNA taken from cultured CD4+ T cells through the Oncomine TCR Beta short-read assay for sequencing. Cultures of CD4+ T cells served as the source for extracting genomic DNA. TCRdb reprocessed the PCR reads with MiXCR, giving one entry per CDR3 protein. The sample has more than 12,000 distinct CDR3 sequences, around 73% seen once; the top ten hold roughly 10%. CDR1 WSHSY and CDR2 SAAADI come from the germline V gene. CDR3 length: 15 residues. Trimming pared 6 bases from V and 5 bases from J, leaving 20 bases between. Treatment given: approximately 11-day PBMC culture with coronavirus spike peptide pools or control peptides (ViraFEST assay). This sample stems from a study of vaccination and CD4 T cells after COVID-19. Study overall: Overlapping spike peptides served as the stimulus for the cells. These peptides came from SARS-CoV-2 and from the common cold coronaviruses HCoV-NL63, HCoV-OC43 and HCoV-229E.

The chain couples TRBV10-2 to TRBJ2-7, with D possibly matching TRBD2 (5 bases). This receptor was identified in a human donor who had recovered from COVID-19. Source material: CD4+ T cells from blood, cultured in vitro. The chain's CDR3 is CASRAASPPGHEQYF. The DNA of the CDR3 is TGCGCCAGCAGAGCCGCTAGCCCCCCAGGTCACGAGCAGTACTTC.